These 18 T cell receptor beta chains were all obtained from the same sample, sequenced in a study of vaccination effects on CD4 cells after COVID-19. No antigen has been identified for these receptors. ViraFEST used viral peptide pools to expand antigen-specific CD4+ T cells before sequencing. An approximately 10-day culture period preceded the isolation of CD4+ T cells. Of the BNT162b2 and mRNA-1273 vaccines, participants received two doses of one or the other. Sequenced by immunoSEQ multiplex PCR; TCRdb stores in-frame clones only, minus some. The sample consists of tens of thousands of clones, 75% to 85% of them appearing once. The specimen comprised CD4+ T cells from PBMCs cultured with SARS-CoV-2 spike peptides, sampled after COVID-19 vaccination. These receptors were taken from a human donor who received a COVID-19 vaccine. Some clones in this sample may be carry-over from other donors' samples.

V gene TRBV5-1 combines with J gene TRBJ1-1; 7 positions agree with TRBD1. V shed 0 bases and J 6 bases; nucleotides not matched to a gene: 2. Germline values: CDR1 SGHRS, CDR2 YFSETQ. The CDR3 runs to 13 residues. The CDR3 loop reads CASSLDQGAEAFF. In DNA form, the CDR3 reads TGCGCCAGCAGCTTGGACCAGGGGGCTGAAGCTTTCTTT.

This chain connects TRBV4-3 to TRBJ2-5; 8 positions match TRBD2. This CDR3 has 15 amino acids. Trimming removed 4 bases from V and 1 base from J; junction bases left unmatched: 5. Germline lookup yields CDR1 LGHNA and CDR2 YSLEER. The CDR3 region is CASSRSGGFQETQYF. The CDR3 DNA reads TGCGCCAGCAGCCGGAGCGGGGGCTTCCAAGAGACCCAGTACTTC.

CDR3 coding DNA: TGTGCCAGCAGCTTGACGTTAGGGTTTTACGAGCAGTACGTC. It encodes CASSLTLGFYEQYV. The V and J genes are TRBV5-5 and TRBJ2-7; no definite D call. There are 14 residues in the CDR3. The germline V gene has CDR1 SGHKS and CDR2 YYEKEE (reference sequence). V was pared by 1 base and J by 4 bases, with 12 bases between.

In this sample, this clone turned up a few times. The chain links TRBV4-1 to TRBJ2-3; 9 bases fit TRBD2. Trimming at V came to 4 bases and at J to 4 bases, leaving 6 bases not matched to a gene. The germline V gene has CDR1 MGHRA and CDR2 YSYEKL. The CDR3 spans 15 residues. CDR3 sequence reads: CASSLRGGKPDTQYF. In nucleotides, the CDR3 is TGCGCCAGCAGCCTGCGGGGGGGCAAGCCAGATACGCAGTATTTT.

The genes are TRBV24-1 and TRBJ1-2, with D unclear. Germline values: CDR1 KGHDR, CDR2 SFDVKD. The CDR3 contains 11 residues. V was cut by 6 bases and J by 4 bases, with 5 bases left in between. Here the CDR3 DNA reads TGTGCCACCAGTCCGGGCTATGGCTACACCTTC. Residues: CATSPGYGYTF.

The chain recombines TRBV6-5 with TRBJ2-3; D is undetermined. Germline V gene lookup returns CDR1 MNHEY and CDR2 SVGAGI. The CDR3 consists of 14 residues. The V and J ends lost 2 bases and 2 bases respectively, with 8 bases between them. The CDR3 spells CASSYKDHTDTQYF. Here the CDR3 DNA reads TGTGCCAGCAGTTACAAGGACCACACAGATACGCAGTATTTT.

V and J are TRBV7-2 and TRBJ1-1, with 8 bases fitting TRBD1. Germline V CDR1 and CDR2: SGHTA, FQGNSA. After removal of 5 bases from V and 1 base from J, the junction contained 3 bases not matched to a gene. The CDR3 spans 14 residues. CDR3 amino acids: CASSLGQGNTEAFF. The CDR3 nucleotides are TGTGCCAGCAGCCTCGGACAGGGGAACACTGAAGCTTTCTTT.

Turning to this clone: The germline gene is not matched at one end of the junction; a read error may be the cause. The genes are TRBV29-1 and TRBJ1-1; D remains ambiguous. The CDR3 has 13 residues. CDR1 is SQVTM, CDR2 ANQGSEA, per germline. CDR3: CSVEEGRNTEAFF. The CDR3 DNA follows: TGCAGCGTCGAAGAGGGCCGGAACACTGAAGCTTTCTTT.

The CDR3 coding sequence is TGTGCCAGCAGACGACAGAATGAAAAACTGTTTTTT. The encoded protein is CASRRQNEKLFF. The J gene is TRBJ1-4, the V gene TRBV6-6; a possible D gene is TRBD1 (5 bases). CDR1 is MNHNY and CDR2 is SVGAGI in the germline V gene (reference sequence). This CDR3 spans 12 amino acids. V was pared by 6 bases and J by 5 bases, with 7 bases between.

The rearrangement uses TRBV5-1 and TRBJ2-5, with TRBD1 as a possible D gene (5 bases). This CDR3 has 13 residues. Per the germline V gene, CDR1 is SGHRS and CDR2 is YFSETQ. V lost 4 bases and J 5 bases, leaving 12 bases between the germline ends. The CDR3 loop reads CASSQGLGETQYF. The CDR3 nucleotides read TGCGCCAGCAGCCAGGGCCTAGGGGAGACCCAGTACTTC.

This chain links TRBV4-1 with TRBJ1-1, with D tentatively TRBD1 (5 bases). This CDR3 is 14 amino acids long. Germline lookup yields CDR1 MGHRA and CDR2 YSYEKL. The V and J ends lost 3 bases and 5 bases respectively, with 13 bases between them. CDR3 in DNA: TGCGCCAGCAGCCAGGTCCCTGGGGGGACTGAAGCTTTCTTT. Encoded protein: CASSQVPGGTEAFF.

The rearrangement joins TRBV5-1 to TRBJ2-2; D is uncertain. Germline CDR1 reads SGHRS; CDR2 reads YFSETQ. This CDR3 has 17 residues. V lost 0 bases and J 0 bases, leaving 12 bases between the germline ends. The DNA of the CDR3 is TGCGCCAGCAGCTTGGTGGTAGGGCTATCGAACACCGGGGAGCTGTTTTTT. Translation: CASSLVVGLSNTGELFF.

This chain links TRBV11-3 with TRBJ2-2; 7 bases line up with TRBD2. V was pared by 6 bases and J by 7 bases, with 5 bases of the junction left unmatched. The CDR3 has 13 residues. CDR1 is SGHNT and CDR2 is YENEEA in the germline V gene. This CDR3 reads CASSFTGGGELFF. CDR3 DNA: TGTGCCAGCAGTTTTACGGGGGGCGGGGAGCTGTTTTTT.

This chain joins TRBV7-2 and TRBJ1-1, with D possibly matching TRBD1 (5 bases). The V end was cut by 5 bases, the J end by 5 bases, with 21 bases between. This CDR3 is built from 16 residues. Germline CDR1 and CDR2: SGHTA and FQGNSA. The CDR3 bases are TGTGCCAGCAGCACCACCGGGACGGTGGTGGGTACTGAAGCTTTCTTT. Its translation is CASSTTGTVVGTEAFF.

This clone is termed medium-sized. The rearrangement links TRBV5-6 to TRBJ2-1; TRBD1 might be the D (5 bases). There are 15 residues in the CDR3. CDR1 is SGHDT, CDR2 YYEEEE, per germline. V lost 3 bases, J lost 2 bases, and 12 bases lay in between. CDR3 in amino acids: CASSWGGFPYNEQFF. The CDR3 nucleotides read TGTGCCAGCAGCTGGGGCGGATTTCCCTACAATGAGCAGTTCTTC. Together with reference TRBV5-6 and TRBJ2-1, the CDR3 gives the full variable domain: DAGVTQSPTHLIKTRGQQVTLRCSPKSGHDTVSWYQQALGQGPQFIFQYYEEEERQRGNFPDRFSGHQFPNYSSELNVNALLLGDSALYLCASSWGGFPYNEQFFGPGTRLTVL.

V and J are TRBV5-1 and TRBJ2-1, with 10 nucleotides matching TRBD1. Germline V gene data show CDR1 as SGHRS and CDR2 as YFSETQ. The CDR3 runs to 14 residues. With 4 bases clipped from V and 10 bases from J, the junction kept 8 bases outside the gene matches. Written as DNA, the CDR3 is TGCGCCAGCAGCCCCGGGACAGGGGAAGGGGAGCAGTTCTTC. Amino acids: CASSPGTGEGEQFF.

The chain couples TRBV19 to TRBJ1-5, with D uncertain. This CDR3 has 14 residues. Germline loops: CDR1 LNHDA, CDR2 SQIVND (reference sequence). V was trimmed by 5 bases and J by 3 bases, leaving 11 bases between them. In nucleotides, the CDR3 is TGTGCCAGTAGTCTCGCCGGGTTCAATCAGCCCCAGCATTTT. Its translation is CASSLAGFNQPQHF.

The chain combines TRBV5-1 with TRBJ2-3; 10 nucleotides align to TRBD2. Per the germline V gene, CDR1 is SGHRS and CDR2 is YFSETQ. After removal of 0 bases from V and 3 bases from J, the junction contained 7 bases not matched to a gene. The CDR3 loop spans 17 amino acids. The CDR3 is CASSLEGRTSGTDTQYF. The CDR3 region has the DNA TGCGCCAGCAGCTTGGAAGGTAGGACTAGCGGAACAGATACGCAGTATTTT.